The 27 T cell receptor beta chains reported below all come from one sample, sequenced in a study of T-cell memory formation after mild COVID-19. MiXCR was run by TCRdb on the 5' RACE reads, yielding one entry per CDR3 protein. The data contain about 33,000 distinct CDR3 sequences, around 21% of them singletons. The sequencing sample was made of PBMCs or a T cell subset sorted from them (not recorded which). The receptors come from an adult who had mild COVID-19 (a few samples of this study predate the infection). Cell type and time point are not known.

This clonotype was detected ten times or more. The V call is TRBV4-2, the J call TRBJ2-3; D unresolved. The V end was cut by 5 bases, the J end by 6 bases, with 9 bases between. Germline V CDR1 and CDR2: LGHNA, YNFKEQ. The CDR3 spans 12 residues. In DNA, the CDR3 is TGTGCCAGCAGCAGAGAGGAGGATACGCAGTATTTT. Translating gives CASSREEDTQYF.

This clonotype was recorded at least ten times. The chain has TRBV5-5 and TRBJ1-1; 7 bases are a match to TRBD1. The CDR3 is 13 amino acids. J lost 6 bases, V lost 4 bases, and 6 bases had no gene match. CDR1 and CDR2 from the germline V gene are SGHKS and YYEKEE (reference sequence). The CDR3 spells CASSRTTGAEAFF. The DNA of the CDR3 is TGTGCCAGCAGCCGCACAACAGGGGCTGAAGCTTTCTTT.

In this sample, this clonotype turned up many times. V is TRBV7-8 and J is TRBJ1-5, with unresolved D. CDR3 length: 18 residues. Per the germline V gene, CDR1 is SGHVS and CDR2 is FQNEAQ. The V and J ends lost 2 bases and 0 bases respectively, with 17 bases between them. The CDR3 nucleotides are TGTGCCAGCAGCTTATTTGGAGTTCGTAGGGTTAGCAATCAGCCCCAGCATTTT. It translates to CASSLFGVRRVSNQPQHF.

This sequence joins TRBV3-1 and TRBJ2-6, with D perhaps matching TRBD1 (6 bases). V lost 4 bases to trimming and J lost 2 bases, with 9 bases between them. The CDR3 is made up of 15 amino acids. CDR1 and CDR2 (germline): LGHDT, YNNKEL (reference sequence). The CDR3 sequence: CASSLRQAGANVLTF. CDR3 bases: TGTGCCAGCAGCCTTCGACAGGCTGGGGCCAACGTCCTGACTTTC.

This clonotype came up many times. The genes are TRBV20-1 and TRBJ2-7, with 7 bases fitting TRBD1. With 1 base clipped from V and 4 bases from J, the junction kept 7 bases outside the gene matches. Germline V CDR1 and CDR2: DFQATT, SNEGSKA (reference sequence). This CDR3 has 14 amino acids. The CDR3 here is CSARGQTGWYEQYF. CDR3 nucleotides: TGCAGTGCTAGAGGACAGACAGGGTGGTACGAGCAGTACTTC.

This clonotype was found many times. V usage is TRBV5-5 and J usage is TRBJ1-1; TRBD1 is a possible D gene (5 bases). CDR3 length: 16 amino acids. CDR1 SGHKS and CDR2 YYEKEE come from the germline V gene (reference sequence). The V end lost 0 bases, the J end lost 0 bases, and 12 bases lay between the germline ends. The CDR3 loop reads CASSLDGRVMNTEAFF. In DNA form, the CDR3 reads TGTGCCAGCAGCTTGGATGGCAGGGTCATGAACACTGAAGCTTTCTTT.

The chain couples TRBV18 to TRBJ2-2; TRBD2 matches at 8 bases. Germline CDR1 and CDR2: KGHSH and LQKENI. The CDR3 totals 14 residues. J lost 9 bases, V lost 8 bases, and 11 bases had no gene match. The CDR3 loop is CASQLERETRELFF. CDR3 DNA: TGTGCCAGCCAGTTGGAGCGGGAGACGAGGGAGCTGTTTTTT.

This clonotype was detected many times. The chain carries TRBV24-1 and TRBJ2-5; 9 bases fit TRBD1. J was trimmed by 5 bases and V by 3 bases; bases with no gene match: 12. The germline V gene has CDR1 KGHDR and CDR2 SFDVKD. This CDR3 is built from 17 residues. The CDR3 DNA reads TGTGCCACCAGTGATCCCGGACAGGGGTACGTTGGGGAGACCCAGTACTTC. As protein: CATSDPGQGYVGETQYF.

This clonotype was recorded at least ten times. This chain uses TRBV9 with TRBJ1-2; TRBD1 matches at 11 bases. V shed 6 bases and J 4 bases; nucleotides not matched to a gene: 8. This CDR3 is built from 15 residues. Germline V gene data show CDR1 as SGDLS and CDR2 as YYNGEE. The DNA for the CDR3 is TGTGCCAGCAAGGGCGGACAGGGGGCGATCTATGGCTACACCTTC. Protein: CASKGGQGAIYGYTF.

V and J are TRBV19 and TRBJ2-2; 7 bases are a match to TRBD2. The germline gives CDR1 LNHDA, CDR2 SQIVND (reference sequence). V gave up 2 bases and J gave up 10 bases; unmatched junction bases: 7. CDR3 length: 14 residues. The CDR3 DNA follows: TGTGCCAGTAGTATAAACGGTCAGCGGGAGGAGCTGTTTTTT. Protein: CASSINGQREELFF.

Relative to its sample, this clonotype is medium-sized. The chain recombines TRBV9 with TRBJ2-3; D is ambiguous. The CDR3 contains 14 residues. The V end lost 0 bases, the J end lost 4 bases, and 9 bases lay between the germline ends. Per germline, CDR1 SGDLS and CDR2 YYNGEE. CDR3 residues: CASSVVFSADTQYF. The CDR3 bases are TGTGCCAGCAGCGTAGTGTTTTCGGCAGATACGCAGTATTTT.

This clonotype was observed at least ten times. The chain combines TRBV25-1 with TRBJ2-5; D tentatively reads TRBD1 or TRBD2 (5 bases each). Germline CDR1 and CDR2: MGHDK and SYGVNS. V lost 3 bases to trimming and J lost 4 bases, with 12 bases between them. The length of the CDR3 is 14 residues. The CDR3 loop is CASSDVRGRETQYF. DNA of the CDR3: TGTGCCAGCAGTGACGTTAGGGGACGAGAGACCCAGTACTTC.

This clonotype appeared many times. The J gene is TRBJ1-3, the V gene TRBV12-3 or TRBV12-4, with D perhaps matching TRBD1 (6 bases). V was clipped by 2 bases and J by 1 base, with 15 bases between them. This CDR3 has 17 amino acids. DNA for the CDR3: TGTGCCAGCAGTTTATACCAGGGGCCCCGGTCTGGAAACACCATATATTTT. Translating it yields CASSLYQGPRSGNTIYF.

This clonotype was seen many times. V usage is TRBV12-3 or TRBV12-4 and J usage is TRBJ1-6; 11 nucleotides line up with TRBD1. The CDR3 sequence is 14 residues long. V was pared by 5 bases and J by 12 bases, with 6 bases of the junction left unmatched. CDR3 loop: CASSPGTGGLPLHF. CDR3 bases: TGTGCCAGCAGTCCCGGGACAGGGGGTTTACCCCTCCACTTT.

This clonotype has at least ten counts. V usage is TRBV3-1 and J usage is TRBJ2-7, with 8 bases that match TRBD2. The germline V gene encodes CDR1 LGHDT and CDR2 YNNKEL (reference sequence). This CDR3 contains 12 residues. V lost 4 bases and J lost 7; bases outside the gene matches: 3. The CDR3 is CASSLLAGEQYF. The CDR3 coding sequence is TGTGCCAGCAGCCTTCTAGCGGGTGAGCAGTACTTC.

The chain has TRBV6-5 and TRBJ1-1; unclear D gene. V was clipped by 7 bases and J by 1 base, with 13 bases between them. In germline, CDR1 is MNHEY, CDR2 SVGAGI. This CDR3 spans 14 amino acids. As DNA, the CDR3 is TGTGCCAGCAACGAAGTTAGGACGAACACTGAAGCTTTCTTT. It codes for CASNEVRTNTEAFF.

This clonotype came up many times. The chain couples TRBV7-9 to TRBJ2-7; no reliable D call. In germline, CDR1 is SEHNR, CDR2 FQNEAQ (reference sequence). The CDR3 is made up of 14 amino acids. The V gene lost 6 bases and the J gene lost 7 bases, with 19 bases spanning the gap. The CDR3 loop is CASSLTDPPVEQYF. The CDR3 DNA reads as TGTGCCAGCAGTTTAACGGACCCTCCTGTAGAGCAGTACTTC.

This clonotype has ten or more counts. This chain uses TRBV30 with TRBJ1-5; D gene unclear. CDR1 and CDR2 (germline): GTSNPN, SVGIG (reference sequence). V lost 2 bases and J lost 6, with 11 bases in between. The CDR3 is made up of 13 amino acids. In nucleotides, the CDR3 is TGTGCCTGGAGTTTAGCGGGGTCTCAGCCCCAGCATTTT. It codes for CAWSLAGSQPQHF.

This chain uses TRBV2 with TRBJ2-5; possibly TRBD2 for D (6 bases). Trimming cost V 8 bases and J 5 bases, with 12 bases left between them. Germline V gene sequence: CDR1 SNHLY, CDR2 FYNNEI. This CDR3 contains 12 residues. The CDR3, as DNA: TGTGCCAGCCGCCCCCGGGGGGAGACCCAGTACTTC. It codes for CASRPRGETQYF.

This sequence joins TRBV20-1 and TRBJ1-5; D is undetermined. The CDR3 spans 17 residues. The germline V gene encodes CDR1 DFQATT and CDR2 SNEGSKA (reference sequence). Trimming cost V 0 bases and J 0 bases, with 15 bases left between them. CDR3: CSARDVVESYSNQPQHF. As DNA, the CDR3 is TGCAGTGCTAGAGATGTAGTGGAAAGCTATAGCAATCAGCCCCAGCATTTT.

This clonotype was recorded many times. The rearrangement joins TRBV4-1 to TRBJ2-3, with 13 bases lining up with TRBD2. Losses at the gene ends were 2 bases for V and 1 base for J; bases not matched to a gene: 3. The CDR3 sequence is 17 residues long. Looked up from germline, CDR1 is MGHRA and CDR2 is YSYEKL. The CDR3 here is CASSQTLAGGGTDTQYF. The CDR3 DNA is TGCGCCAGCAGCCAAACACTAGCGGGGGGGGGCACAGATACGCAGTATTTT.

This chain uses TRBV19 with TRBJ1-1; D is uncertain. V lost 5 bases to trimming and J lost 4 bases, with 11 bases between them. CDR1 LNHDA and CDR2 SQIVND come from the germline V gene (reference sequence). The CDR3 runs 13 residues. The CDR3 DNA reads TGTGCCAGTAGTGAGGCATTGGGCACTGAAGCTTTCTTT. Translated, it gives CASSEALGTEAFF.

This clonotype was detected many times. The chain is built from TRBV6-2 or TRBV6-3 and TRBJ2-2, with 7 bases lining up with TRBD2. The CDR3 loop spans 12 amino acids. The V segment lost 2 bases and the J segment 15 bases; nucleotides outside the gene matches: 6. CDR1 and CDR2 (germline): MNHEY, SVGEGT. CDR3 bases: TGTGCCAGCAGTTACAAGAGCGGGATGGTGTTTTTT. This encodes CASSYKSGMVFF.

The gene calls are TRBV5-5 and TRBJ2-3; D ambiguous. The V gene lost 6 bases and the J gene lost 6 bases, with 8 bases spanning the gap. CDR1 SGHKS and CDR2 YYEKEE come from the germline V gene (reference sequence). This CDR3 contains 11 residues. The CDR3 reads CASTITDTQYF. CDR3 coding DNA: TGTGCCAGCACCATCACTGATACGCAGTATTTT.

V usage is TRBV29-1 and J usage is TRBJ1-1, with 8 bases identical to TRBD1. The ends lost 5 bases at V and 1 base at J; junction bases unmatched: 6. CDR3 size: 14 residues. The V gene's germline CDR1 is SQVTM and CDR2 ANQGSEA. CDR3 nucleotides: TGCAGCGTTACAGGGGGTCTTTGGAACACTGAAGCTTTCTTT. This sequence encodes CSVTGGLWNTEAFF.

This clonotype was counted ten times or more. V is TRBV3-1 and J is TRBJ1-2, with D hard to call. CDR1 is LGHDT and CDR2 is YNNKEL in the germline V gene (reference sequence). The CDR3 covers 11 residues. Trimming shortened V by 0 bases and J by 7 bases, and 3 bases separated the two germline ends. DNA of the CDR3: TGTGCCAGCAGCCAAGAGGGTGGCTACACCTTC. Translation: CASSQEGGYTF.

In this sample, this clonotype turned up many times. J is TRBJ2-5 and V is TRBV7-2; the D is unclear. The germline V gene encodes CDR1 SGHTA and CDR2 FQGNSA. Trimming took off 3 bases at V and 1 base at J, with 9 bases between the two ends. The length of the CDR3 is 14 residues. CDR3 residues: CASSFIPLQETQYF. The CDR3 bases are TGTGCCAGCAGCTTTATCCCCCTCCAAGAGACCCAGTACTTC. Combining the CDR3 with reference TRBV7-2 and TRBJ2-5 gives the whole variable domain GAGVSQSPSNKVTEKGKDVELRCDPISGHTALYWYRQSLGQGLEFLIYFQGNSAPDKSGLPSDRFSAERTGGSVSTLTIQRTQQEDSAVYLCASSFIPLQETQYFGPGTRLLVL.